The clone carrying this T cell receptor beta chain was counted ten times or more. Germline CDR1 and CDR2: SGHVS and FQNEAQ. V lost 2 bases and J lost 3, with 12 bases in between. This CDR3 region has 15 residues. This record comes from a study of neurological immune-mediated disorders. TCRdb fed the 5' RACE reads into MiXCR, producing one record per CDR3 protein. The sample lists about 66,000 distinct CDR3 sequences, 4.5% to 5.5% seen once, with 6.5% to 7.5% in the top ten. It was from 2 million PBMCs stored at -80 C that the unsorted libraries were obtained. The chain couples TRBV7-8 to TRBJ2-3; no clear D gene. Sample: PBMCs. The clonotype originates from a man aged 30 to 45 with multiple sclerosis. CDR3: CASSLLRIGTDTQYF. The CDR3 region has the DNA TGTGCCAGCAGCTTACTCAGGATAGGAACAGATACGCAGTATTTT.